This TCR beta chain comes out of a study of blood T cell repertoires in COVID-19. Germline CDR1 reads LGHDT; CDR2 reads YNNKEL (reference sequence). The germline V and J ends were trimmed by 0 bases and 4 bases, with 9 bases remaining between them. This CDR3 contains 15 residues. Categorization into cohorts depended on clinical history that participants reported. TCRdb's table, derived via immunoSEQ multiplex PCR, lists solely in-frame clones and lacks some. The profile shows under 250,000 clones, 88% of them singletons. Sequenced: PBMCs or T cells enriched from blood (not recorded which). The chain recombines TRBV3-1 (or the pseudogene TRBV3-2) with TRBJ2-2; D possibly corresponds to TRBD1 (5 bases). This sequence originates from a woman in her twenties or thirties who had been exposed to COVID-19. CDR3 loop: CASSQDQRGTGELFF. The CDR3 DNA reads TGTGCCAGCAGCCAAGATCAAAGGGGCACCGGGGAGCTGTTTTTT.